This T cell receptor beta chain was sequenced in a study of CD8+CD57+ T cells in acquired aplastic anemia. Study-level findings and limits: Patients showed no significant difference from controls in CD8+ Simpson's diversity.

Genomic DNA acted as the template from which TCR beta VDJ combination and CDR3 sequence profiling were carried out. Via MiXCR, TCRdb re-called the reads, giving one row per CDR3 protein. This table holds about 160,000 distinct CDR3 sequences, 45% to 55% found once. As concerns this clonotype: What it binds is unknown.

Patients chosen for sequencing had CD8+CD57+ cells that had expanded, as shown by flow cytometry. The TCR sequence derives from a human donor with aplastic anemia. Input material: sorted CD4+, CD8+, or CD8+CD57+ T cells (not recorded which) from PBMCs.

The CDR3 spells CASSELWDNDEQFF. CDR3 bases: TGTGCCAGCAGTGAATTGTGGGATAACGATGAGCAGTTCTTC. J is TRBJ2-1 and V is TRBV6-1, with D unclear. The germline CDR1 and CDR2 sequences are MNHNS and SASEGT. Trimming took 2 bases from V and 8 from J, leaving 13 bases between them. This CDR3 spans 14 amino acids.